Listed here are 4 T cell receptor beta chains from one sample, sequenced in a study of blood T cells in healthy people across ages. The use of a sample-barcoded 5' primer and a J-beta primer mix characterized a second PCR of 7 to 11 cycles. TCRdb fed the 5' RACE reads into MiXCR, producing one record per CDR3 protein. The sample lists roughly 680,000 distinct CDR3 sequences, over 20% seen once, with approximately 3.6% in the top ten. Source material: blood. The source is a man aged 70-80 years in good health.

The gene calls are TRBV25-1 and TRBJ2-1; TRBD2 agrees at 7 bases. There are 15 residues in the CDR3. Trimming removed 3 bases from V and 7 bases from J; junction bases left unmatched: 9. Germline CDR1 MGHDK, CDR2 SYGVNS. CDR3 loop: CASSEKRGEGNEQFF. In DNA, the CDR3 is TGTGCCAGCAGTGAGAAACGCGGGGAGGGTAATGAGCAGTTCTTC.

This clonotype was picked up a small number of times. The rearrangement joins TRBV19 to TRBJ2-4; D might be TRBD1 or TRBD2, each matching 5 bases. CDR1 LNHDA and CDR2 SQIVND come from the germline V gene (reference sequence). The CDR3 length is 14 residues. V was shortened by 8 bases and J by 6 bases, with 17 bases between the two germline ends. Written as DNA, the CDR3 is TGTGCCAGTCGAGGCAGGGACGGGATAAACATTCAGTACTTC. The encoded protein is CASRGRDGINIQYF. The full variable domain, completed using reference TRBV19 and TRBJ2-4, is DGGITQSPKYLFRKEGQNVTLSCEQNLNHDAMYWYRQDPGQGLRLIYYSQIVNDFQKGDIAEGYSVSREKKESFPLTVTSAQKNPTAFYLCASRGRDGINIQYFGAGTRLSVL.

This clonotype was observed a handful of times. J is TRBJ2-3 and V is TRBV2; D unresolved. The CDR3 consists of 13 residues. In germline, CDR1 is SNHLY, CDR2 FYNNEI. Between the trimmed V and J ends, which lost 8 bases and 0 bases, there was a span of 9 bases. The CDR3 protein is CASVRASTDTQYF. CDR3 bases: TGTGCCAGCGTAAGGGCTAGCACAGATACGCAGTATTTT.

This clonotype was counted ten times or more. The J gene is TRBJ2-5, the V gene TRBV5-1, with TRBD1 matching over 9 bases. This CDR3 contains 14 residues. Trimming removed 2 bases from V and 8 bases from J; junction bases left unmatched: 7. The germline CDR1 and CDR2 sequences are SGHRS and YFSETQ. The CDR3 sequence is CASSFWTGAGTQYF. The CDR3 coding sequence is TGCGCCAGCAGCTTTTGGACAGGGGCAGGAACCCAGTACTTC.